These 24 T cell receptor beta chains share one sample of origin, sequenced in a study of blood T cell repertoires in COVID-19. The protocol was immunoSEQ multiplex PCR, while the TCRdb copy is restricted to in-frame clones and leaves out a portion. Altogether around 230,000 clones are present, approximately 80% being singletons, with the ten largest covering 27%. Sequenced material: peripheral blood. These receptors all stem from a man aged 35 to 55 with acute or convalescent COVID-19.

The chain employs TRBV5-1 and TRBJ1-3; weak D call: TRBD1 (6 bases). V gave up 2 bases and J gave up 8 bases, with 11 bases separating them. Germline CDR1 SGHRS, CDR2 YFSETQ. The CDR3 loop spans 13 amino acids. The CDR3 loop is CASSLQGVDTIYF. In DNA form, the CDR3 reads TGCGCCAGCAGCTTACAGGGAGTGGACACCATATATTTT.

This chain uses TRBV7-9 with TRBJ1-1; D is perhaps TRBD1 (6 bases). Looked up from germline, CDR1 is SEHNR and CDR2 is FQNEAQ (reference sequence). This CDR3 is 14 amino acids long. Trimming left V 5 bases short and J 1 base short, with 11 bases between. The CDR3 is CASSQMTGNTEAFF. The CDR3 nucleotides are TGTGCCAGCAGCCAGATGACAGGGAACACTGAAGCTTTCTTT.

The chain combines TRBV5-1 with TRBJ1-1; D unresolved. From germline, CDR1 is SGHRS and CDR2 YFSETQ. CDR3 size: 13 residues. V was shortened by 4 bases and J by 0 bases, with 7 bases between the two germline ends. CDR3 region: CASSVSMNTEAFF. CDR3 bases: TGCGCCAGCAGCGTGTCCATGAACACTGAAGCTTTCTTT.

The chain couples TRBV2 to TRBJ2-1, with D unclear. The CDR3 has 16 amino acids. Per the germline V gene, CDR1 is SNHLY and CDR2 is FYNNEI. The V gene lost 7 bases and the J gene lost 0 bases, with 16 bases spanning the gap. The CDR3: CASIGFEASSYNEQFF. CDR3 DNA sequence: TGTGCCAGCATCGGGTTTGAGGCAAGCTCCTACAATGAGCAGTTCTTC.

The genes are TRBV2 and TRBJ1-4; D possibly corresponds to TRBD1 (5 bases). The germline V and J ends were trimmed by 3 bases and 1 base, with 12 bases remaining between them. The CDR3 sequence is 16 residues long. Germline values: CDR1 SNHLY, CDR2 FYNNEI. The CDR3 sequence is CASSDGGMETNEKLFF. CDR3 sequence (DNA): TGTGCCAGCAGTGACGGGGGGATGGAAACTAATGAAAAACTGTTTTTT.

The rearrangement joins TRBV10-2 to TRBJ1-5; 11 bases match TRBD1. Trimming took 6 bases from V and 6 from J; bases not matched to a gene: 1. This CDR3 contains 13 residues. CDR1 and CDR2 (germline): WSHSY, SAAADI. The CDR3 DNA reads as TGCGCCAGCAGCGGACAGGGGGCTCAGCCCCAGCATTTT. It encodes CASSGQGAQPQHF.

The V gene is TRBV6-6, the J gene TRBJ2-7; D may be TRBD1 (6 bases). Per the germline V gene, CDR1 is MNHNY and CDR2 is SVGAGI (reference sequence). The CDR3 is made up of 16 amino acids. V was pared by 0 bases and J by 5 bases, with 17 bases between. In nucleotides, the CDR3 is TGTGCCAGCAGTTACTCGATCTCACAGGGAGTCCACGAGCAGTACTTC. It codes for CASSYSISQGVHEQYF.

There are a few counts of this clone. The chain links TRBV6-5 to TRBJ1-2; possibly TRBD1 for D (6 bases). CDR1 MNHEY and CDR2 SVGAGI come from the germline V gene. This CDR3 spans 14 amino acids. V lost 4 bases to trimming and J lost 2 bases, with 11 bases between them. The CDR3 region has the DNA TGTGCCAGCAGTTCTCCGGGACAAAACTATGGCTACACCTTC. Residues: CASSSPGQNYGYTF.

This clone has only a few counts. The V and J genes are TRBV2 and TRBJ1-1, with 12 positions matching TRBD1. V shed 5 bases and J 10 bases; nucleotides not matched to a gene: 2. The germline V gene has CDR1 SNHLY and CDR2 FYNNEI. The CDR3 consists of 12 residues. CDR3 bases: TGTGCCAGCAGTCGGGACAGGGGGCGAGCTTTCTTT. Protein product: CASSRDRGRAFF.

The chain links TRBV20-1 to TRBJ1-6, with a tentative D call TRBD1 (5 bases). Between the trimmed V and J ends, which lost 3 bases and 5 bases, there was a span of 11 bases. Germline V gene sequence: CDR1 DFQATT, CDR2 SNEGSKA (reference sequence). The CDR3 totals 14 residues. The CDR3 loop reads CSASRQLDNSPLHF. DNA of the CDR3: TGCAGTGCTAGTAGACAGCTCGATAATTCACCCCTCCACTTT.

This rearrangement joins TRBV6-5 to TRBJ2-2, with 14 positions matching TRBD2. CDR3 length: 15 residues. Germline V lookup: CDR1 MNHEY, CDR2 SVGAGI. V shed 8 bases, J shed 8 bases, and the junction held 7 bases outside the gene matches. This chain's CDR3 is CASYGGLAGGGELFF. The CDR3, as DNA: TGTGCCAGCTACGGAGGACTAGCGGGAGGTGGGGAGCTGTTTTTT.

V usage is TRBV7-2 and J usage is TRBJ1-4; 7 nucleotides agree with TRBD1. The CDR3 has 13 residues. Per germline, CDR1 SGHTA and CDR2 FQGNSA. The ends lost 0 bases at V and 13 bases at J; junction bases unmatched: 5. CDR3: CASSLARDSGLFF. DNA for the CDR3: TGTGCCAGCAGCTTAGCCCGGGACAGTGGACTGTTTTTT.

This chain connects TRBV29-1 to TRBJ2-7; D gene uncertain. Germline CDR1 reads SQVTM; CDR2 reads ANQGSEA. The V and J ends lost 2 bases and 1 base respectively, with 9 bases between them. The CDR3 extends over 13 amino acids. The CDR3: CSVETDHSYEQYF. The CDR3 coding sequence is TGCAGCGTTGAAACAGACCATTCCTACGAGCAGTACTTC.

The J gene is TRBJ2-3, the V gene TRBV2, with TRBD2 as a possible D gene (6 bases). V was clipped by 6 bases and J by 5 bases, with 18 bases between them. The CDR3 covers 15 residues. CDR1 SNHLY and CDR2 FYNNEI come from the germline V gene. CDR3 bases: TGTGCCAGCAGGGGGGGTCTACCTTGGAGAGATACGCAGTATTTT. Protein: CASRGGLPWRDTQYF.

This rearrangement joins TRBV6-5 to TRBJ2-5, with 7 positions matching TRBD1. V lost 8 bases to trimming and J lost 5 bases; unmatched junction nucleotides: 11. Germline-derived CDR1 and CDR2 are MNHEY and SVGAGI. The CDR3 has 14 residues. The CDR3 DNA follows: TGTGCCAGCCGCCCGGGACAGTCCCAGGAGACCCAGTACTTC. It translates to CASRPGQSQETQYF.

On this clone itself: This sample also contains other DNA sequences that code for the same CDR3. The chain employs TRBV15 and TRBJ2-5; 11 positions match TRBD1. CDR1 LNHNV and CDR2 YYDKDF come from the germline V gene (reference sequence). J was trimmed by 3 bases and V by 5 bases; bases with no gene match: 5. This CDR3 has 15 residues. CDR3 DNA: TGTGCCACCAGCCGGGACAGGGGGAATGAAGAGACCCAGTACTTC. It codes for CATSRDRGNEETQYF.

J is TRBJ1-5 and V is TRBV12-3 or TRBV12-4, with 7 positions matching TRBD1. Losses at the gene ends were 4 bases for V and 6 bases for J; bases not matched to a gene: 3. The CDR3 covers 13 residues. Here the CDR3 DNA reads TGTGCCAGCAGTTCTGACAGGGCTCAGCCCCAGCATTTT. This gives the protein CASSSDRAQPQHF.

This chain joins TRBV19 and TRBJ2-1, with 10 bases that match TRBD2. Germline trimming cut 5 bases from V and 7 bases from J; bases unmatched to any gene: 8. Per the germline V gene, CDR1 is LNHDA and CDR2 is SQIVND (reference sequence). This CDR3 has 15 residues. The CDR3 coding sequence is TGTGCCAGTAGTCCTCTAGCGGGAGCGGGAAATGAGCAGTTCTTC. Translating gives CASSPLAGAGNEQFF.

V is TRBV6-5 and J is TRBJ1-1, with unresolved D. The CDR3 loop spans 13 amino acids. Germline-derived CDR1 and CDR2 are MNHEY and SVGAGI. V was trimmed by 6 bases and J by 1 base, leaving 9 bases between them. The CDR3 bases are TGTGCCAGCAGCAATGGCGGGAACACTGAAGCTTTCTTT. As protein: CASSNGGNTEAFF.

Concerning this clone itself: Within the sample, other DNA sequences also encode this same CDR3. The chain joins TRBV24-1 to TRBJ2-1; D perhaps matches TRBD1 (5 bases). CDR3 length: 13 amino acids. The germline V gene encodes CDR1 KGHDR and CDR2 SFDVKD. The ends were cut back, 9 bases at V and 4 bases at J, with 12 bases in the middle. CDR3 DNA sequence: TGTGCCACCTCAGACAGTTATTACAATGAGCAGTTCTTC. Its protein product is CATSDSYYNEQFF.

The gene calls are TRBV27 and TRBJ1-2; D uncertain. The germline gives CDR1 MNHEY, CDR2 SMNVEV (reference sequence). CDR3 length equals 14 residues. Trimming pared 6 bases from V and 3 bases from J, leaving 14 bases between. The CDR3, as DNA: TGTGCCAGCAGCCCCGGTGGCGGCTACTATGGCTACACCTTC. Its protein product is CASSPGGGYYGYTF.

The chain couples TRBV6-6 to TRBJ1-5; TRBD1 aligns across 11 bases. V shed 6 bases and J 4 bases; nucleotides not matched to a gene: 8. The CDR3 extends over 16 amino acids. Germline CDR1 and CDR2: MNHNY and SVGAGI (reference sequence). The DNA for the CDR3 is TGTGCCAGCAGGGGGACAGGGGGAATGATGAATCAGCCCCAGCATTTT. Translated: CASRGTGGMMNQPQHF.

The J gene is TRBJ2-1, the V gene TRBV7-8, with TRBD2 matching over 9 bases. The CDR3 spans 15 residues. The germline V gene encodes CDR1 SGHVS and CDR2 FQNEAQ. V was clipped by 5 bases and J by 4 bases; unmatched bases: 6. The CDR3 sequence: CASSPWSGRYNEQFF. Written as DNA, the CDR3 is TGTGCCAGCAGCCCCTGGAGCGGGAGGTACAATGAGCAGTTCTTC. Using reference TRBV7-8 and TRBJ2-1 for the parts outside the CDR3, the full variable domain is GAGVSQSPRYKVAKRGQDVALRCDPISGHVSLFWYQQALGQGPEFLTYFQNEAQLDKSGLPSDRFFAERPEGSVSTLKIQRTQQEDSAVYLCASSPWSGRYNEQFFGPGTRLTVL.

This clone appeared a single time. Other DNA variants within this sample encode the same CDR3. The rearrangement links TRBV15 to TRBJ2-3; 8 nucleotides match TRBD2. Germline loops: CDR1 LNHNV, CDR2 YYDKDF (reference sequence). CDR3 length equals 15 residues. Trimming removed 0 bases from V and 4 bases from J; junction bases left unmatched: 3. CDR3 nucleotides: TGTGCCACCAGCAGAGATAGGACTAGCTCAGATACGCAGTATTTT. It specifies CATSRDRTSSDTQYF.